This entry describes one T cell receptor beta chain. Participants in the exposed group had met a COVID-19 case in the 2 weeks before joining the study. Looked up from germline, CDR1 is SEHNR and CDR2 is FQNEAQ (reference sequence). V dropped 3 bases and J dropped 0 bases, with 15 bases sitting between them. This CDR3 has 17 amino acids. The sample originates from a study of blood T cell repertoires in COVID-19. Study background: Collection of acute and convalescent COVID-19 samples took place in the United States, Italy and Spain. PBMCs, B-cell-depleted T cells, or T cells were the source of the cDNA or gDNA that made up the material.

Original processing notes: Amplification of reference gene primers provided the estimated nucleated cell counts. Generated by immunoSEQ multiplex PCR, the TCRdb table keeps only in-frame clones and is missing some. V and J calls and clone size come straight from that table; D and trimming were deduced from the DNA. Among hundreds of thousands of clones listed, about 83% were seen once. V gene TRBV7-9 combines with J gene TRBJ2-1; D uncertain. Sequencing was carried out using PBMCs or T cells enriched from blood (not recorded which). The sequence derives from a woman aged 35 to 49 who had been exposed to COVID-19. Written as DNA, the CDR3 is TGTGCCAGCAGCTTTACCTATCCCCTGAGCTCCTACAATGAGCAGTTCTTC. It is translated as CASSFTYPLSSYNEQFF.